This is a list of T cell receptor beta chains from one sample in a study of cytomegalovirus exposure and HLA in healthy donors. Only in-frame clones appear in the TCRdb table, and some are missing; sequencing was by immunoSEQ multiplex PCR. This table has some 130,000 clones, roughly four fifths appearing once. Sequenced: PBMCs. The receptors come from a man aged 30 to 45 in good health and CMV-seronegative. CDR3s leave out the opening cysteine and the closing phenylalanine or tryptophan. A D gene is named only where the DNA matches it firmly.

V gene	J gene	D gene	CDR3 protein
TRBV11-2	TRBJ2-2	NA	ASSWGGSAGHGTGELF
TRBV19	TRBJ1-5	NA	ASSISGGSHRNQPQH
TRBV7-3	TRBJ1-2	TRBD1	ASSLIGQGVSYGYT
TRBV19	TRBJ2-6	TRBD2	ASSMGGFGANVLT
TRBV7-3	TRBJ2-2	NA	ASSPLNGNTGELF
TRBV2	TRBJ1-1	NA	AVRGAQGPLNTEAF
TRBV5-6	TRBJ2-3	NA	ASLVRGKVADTQY
TRBV7-8	TRBJ1-5	NA	ASSLVGQPQH
TRBV6-5	TRBJ1-1	NA	ASSYAFRDNTEAF
TRBV10-3	TRBJ1-1	TRBD1	AIRTGVGNTEAF
TRBV7-8	TRBJ2-7	TRBD1	ASSLATGGRYEQY
TRBV2	TRBJ2-1	TRBD1	ASSSDRANEQF
TRBV28	TRBJ2-3	TRBD1	ASSSQGAGTDTQY
TRBV19	TRBJ1-1	NA	ASSRPIPGRGEAF
TRBV19	TRBJ2-3	NA	ASSIGPGVADTQY
TRBV6-5	TRBJ2-2	NA	ASSYSWRGGTGELF
TRBV11-3	TRBJ1-2	NA	ASSMDRKNYGYT
TRBV7-3	TRBJ1-1	NA	ASSMDKNTEAF
TRBV7-3	TRBJ2-2	NA	ASSLDWNTGELF
TRBV6-6	TRBJ2-7	TRBD1	ASSPDRVSYEQY
TRBV5-6	TRBJ1-2	NA	ASSLALGGVSYGYT
TRBV27	TRBJ2-5	NA	ADPPGRLGETQY
TRBV29-1	TRBJ2-2	TRBD1	SVGEQGGTGELF
TRBV19	TRBJ2-7	TRBD1	ASSTGQGAYEQY
TRBV5-5	TRBJ2-1	TRBD2	ASSLFLAGDNEQF
TRBV7-8	TRBJ2-3	TRBD2	ASSPGRLRESDTQY
TRBV7-6	TRBJ2-7	TRBD2	ASSGSGTSGRDPYEQY
TRBV10-2	TRBJ2-1	NA	ASKGLPYNEQF
TRBV5-4	TRBJ2-3	NA	ASSLREHGPGTFTDTQY
TRBV9	TRBJ2-1	TRBD2	ASSVAGPGAGGNEQF
TRBV2	TRBJ2-7	NA	ASSEAPYRAYEQY
TRBV18	NA	NA	ASSPEYRDYEQY
TRBV2	TRBJ1-4	NA	ASRGYGEKLF
TRBV6-5	TRBJ2-1	TRBD2	ASRRTSGSCNEQF
TRBV5-4	TRBJ2-1	TRBD1	ASRPDRGTYNEQF
TRBV4-1	TRBJ2-3	TRBD2	ASSLSSGRTDTQY
TRBV11-2	TRBJ2-7	NA	ASSLVQGVWGEQY
TRBV7-3	TRBJ2-3	TRBD2	ASSLFAGAVDTQY
TRBV5-8	TRBJ2-3	NA	ASSLRQGTDTQY
TRBV5-6	TRBJ2-4	TRBD2	ASSLGIRAGEDIQY
TRBV29-1	TRBJ2-7	NA	SVELGGRTYEQY
TRBV7-6	TRBJ2-5	NA	ASSLSIQETQY
TRBV30	TRBJ2-5	TRBD1	AWSIFDRVSETQY
TRBV6-5	TRBJ1-4	NA	ASSYSIRARGEKLF
TRBV7-3	TRBJ2-6	TRBD1	ASSFDRASGANVLT
TRBV7-8	TRBJ2-3	TRBD2	ASSYLGGAPDTQY
TRBV5-1	TRBJ2-3	NA	ASSHPAGGTDTQY
TRBV15	TRBJ2-2	NA	ATSRPRELGNTGELF
TRBV11-1	TRBJ2-1	TRBD1	ASSSTNRGLGEQF
TRBV6-4	TRBJ2-3	TRBD1	ASSESGGSTDTQY